This T cell receptor (beta chain) came from a study of blood T cell repertoires in COVID-19. Overall study context: COVID-19 samples, acute and convalescent, were from the United States, Italy and Spain. PBMCs, B-cell-depleted T cells, or T cells provided the cDNA or gDNA that made up the material.

V shed 7 bases and J 5 bases; nucleotides not matched to a gene: 5. CDR3 length: 14 residues. In germline, CDR1 is MNHEY, CDR2 SVGAGI. TCRdb's table, derived via immunoSEQ multiplex PCR, lists solely in-frame clones and lacks some. The sample lists around 57,000 clones, more than 75% seen once, with approximately 7.8% in the top ten. This clone was seen only once. The sequencing input was peripheral blood. This rearrangement joins TRBV6-5 to TRBJ1-1, with 12 bases matching TRBD1. This receptor was taken from a man aged 50 to 59 with active COVID-19. The CDR3 spells CASTRGQGATEAFF. CDR3 in DNA: TGTGCCAGCACCCGGGGACAGGGGGCAACTGAAGCTTTCTTT.